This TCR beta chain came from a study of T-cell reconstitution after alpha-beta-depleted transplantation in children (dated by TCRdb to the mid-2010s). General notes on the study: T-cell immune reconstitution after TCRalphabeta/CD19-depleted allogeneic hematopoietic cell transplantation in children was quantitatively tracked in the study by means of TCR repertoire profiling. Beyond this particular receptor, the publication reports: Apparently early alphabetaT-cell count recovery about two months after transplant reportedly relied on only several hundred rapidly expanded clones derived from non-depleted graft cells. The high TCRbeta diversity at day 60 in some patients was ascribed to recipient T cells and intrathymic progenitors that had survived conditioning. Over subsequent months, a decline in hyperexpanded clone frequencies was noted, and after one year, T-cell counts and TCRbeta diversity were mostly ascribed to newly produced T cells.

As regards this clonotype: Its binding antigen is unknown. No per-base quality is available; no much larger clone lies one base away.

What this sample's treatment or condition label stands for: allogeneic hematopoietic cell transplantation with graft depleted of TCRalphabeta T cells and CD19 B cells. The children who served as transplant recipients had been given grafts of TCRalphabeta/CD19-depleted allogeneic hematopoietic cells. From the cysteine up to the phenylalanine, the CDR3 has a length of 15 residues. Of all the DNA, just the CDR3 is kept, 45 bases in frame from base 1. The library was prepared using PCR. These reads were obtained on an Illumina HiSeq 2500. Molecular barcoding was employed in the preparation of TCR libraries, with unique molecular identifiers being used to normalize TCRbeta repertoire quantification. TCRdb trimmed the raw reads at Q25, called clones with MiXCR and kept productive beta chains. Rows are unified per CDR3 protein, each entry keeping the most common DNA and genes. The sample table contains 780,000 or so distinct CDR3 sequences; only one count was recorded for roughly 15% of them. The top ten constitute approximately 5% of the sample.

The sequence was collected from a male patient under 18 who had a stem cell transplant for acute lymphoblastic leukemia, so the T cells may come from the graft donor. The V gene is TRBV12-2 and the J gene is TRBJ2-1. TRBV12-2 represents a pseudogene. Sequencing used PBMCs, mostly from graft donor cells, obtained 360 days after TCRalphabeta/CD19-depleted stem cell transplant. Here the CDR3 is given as CASRPSEPPYNEQFF. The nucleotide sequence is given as TGTGCAAGTCGCCCCAGCGAGCCGCCCTACAATGAGCAGTTCTTC.